This section outlines one T cell receptor beta chain sequence together with its context. Its antigen specificity is not known. There are no base qualities to consult, and no much larger clone falls within one base. Trimming at the junction amounts to 4 bases on V and 4 bases on J, and the germline ends lie 12 bases apart. The CDR3 spans 14 residues, from the cysteine through the phenylalanine. Only the CDR3 part of the read is kept: 42 bases, read in frame from the first base. Reading the germline V gene gives CDR1 SGHRS and CDR2 YFSETQ. The immunoSEQ Assay, a bias-controlled multiplex PCR, was used to amplify TCRbeta CDR3 regions from genomic DNA. As for the authors' bioinformatics: The number of nucleated cells in each sample was estimated from the amplification of reference gene primers within the assay. Sequence reads were collapsed and filtered to measure the absolute abundance of every unique TCRbeta CDR3 rearrangement. For each sample, productive Simpson clonality was calculated by taking the square root of Simpson's diversity index across productive rearrangements. The immuneACCESS repertoire file appears here via TCRdb, limited to in-frame rearrangements. These files lack a portion of the clones; in checked studies, under half of the deficit traces to unresolved V genes, and the cause of the others is not known. The V and J calls and the clone size are those of that table, but D and trimming were determined from the DNA. For this sample the table gives 35,000 to 50,000 clones, of which over 75% were detected only once. The ten largest clones capture approximately 40% of the sample.

This sample was taken from a study of blood T cell repertoires in COVID-19 (dated by TCRdb to the early 2020s). For the study in its entirety: Collaborator samples came from the United States, Italy and Spain and covered acute and convalescent phases of COVID-19. The repertoires were made available in a free public database intended to serve as a resource for research on the immune response to SARS-CoV-2. Where HLA class I and class II types were available, the types were taken from metadata supplied by the sample provider, not from assay-based typing. The prospective study material was composed of cDNA or gDNA derived from T cells, B-cell-depleted T cells, or PBMCs. The sample metadata nearly always contained a de-identified subject ID, COVID-19 status, age in years and sex. Subjects who had been exposed to COVID-19, were actively infected with it, or had recovered from it provided the deeply sampled blood TCRbeta repertoires that made up the dataset. Samples came from the ongoing ImmuneRACE study (first 160 participants) plus 1,254 subjects from 6 global collaborators.

The collaborating institutions used their own protocols to collect whole blood in K2EDTA tubes. For TCRbeta analysis, collaborator samples were shipped as frozen whole blood, as isolated PBMCs, or as DNA extracted from either sample type. Here is what the overall study found, with its caveats: Clinical and demographic metadata were provided uncurated, with the amount varying by source and participant.

This receptor was identified in an elderly woman with acute or convalescent COVID-19. Sequencing input: peripheral blood. The chain links TRBV5-1 with TRBJ1-5; the D gene is perhaps TRBD1, on 5 matching bases. The CDR3 region: CASSGGDGNQPQHF. The DNA sequence is TGCGCCAGCAGCGGCGGGGACGGAAATCAGCCCCAGCATTTT.